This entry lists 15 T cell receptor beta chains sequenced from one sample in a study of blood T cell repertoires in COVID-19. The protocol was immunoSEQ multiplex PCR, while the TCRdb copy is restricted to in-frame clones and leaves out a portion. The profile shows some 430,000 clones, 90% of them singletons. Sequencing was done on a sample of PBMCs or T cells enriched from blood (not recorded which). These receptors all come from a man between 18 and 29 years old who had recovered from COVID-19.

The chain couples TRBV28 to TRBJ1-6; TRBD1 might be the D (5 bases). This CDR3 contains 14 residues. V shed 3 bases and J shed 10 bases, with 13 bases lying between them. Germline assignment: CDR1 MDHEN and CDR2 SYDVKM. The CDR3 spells CASSFGGESSPLHF. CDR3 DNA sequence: TGTGCCAGCAGTTTCGGGGGGGAAAGCTCACCCCTCCACTTT.

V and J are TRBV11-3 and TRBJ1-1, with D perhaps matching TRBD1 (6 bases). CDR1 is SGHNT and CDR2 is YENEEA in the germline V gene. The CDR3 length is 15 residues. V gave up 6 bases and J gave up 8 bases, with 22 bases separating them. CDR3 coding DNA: TGTGCCAGCAGTTCAATCGGGACATCGGGGGGGGAAGCTTTCTTT. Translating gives CASSSIGTSGGEAFF.

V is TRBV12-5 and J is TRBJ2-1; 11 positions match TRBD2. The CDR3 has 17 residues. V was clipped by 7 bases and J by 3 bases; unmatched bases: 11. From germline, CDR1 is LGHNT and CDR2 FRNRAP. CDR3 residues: CASEVMGTSGIYNEQFF. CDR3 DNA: TGTGCTAGTGAAGTTATGGGGACTAGCGGAATCTACAATGAGCAGTTCTTC.

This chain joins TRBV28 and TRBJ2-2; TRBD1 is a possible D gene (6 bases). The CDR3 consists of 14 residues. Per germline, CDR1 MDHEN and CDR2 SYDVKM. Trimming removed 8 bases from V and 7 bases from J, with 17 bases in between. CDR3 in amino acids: CASGDRRFDGELFF. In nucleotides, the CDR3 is TGTGCCAGCGGCGACAGGAGGTTTGACGGGGAGCTGTTTTTT.

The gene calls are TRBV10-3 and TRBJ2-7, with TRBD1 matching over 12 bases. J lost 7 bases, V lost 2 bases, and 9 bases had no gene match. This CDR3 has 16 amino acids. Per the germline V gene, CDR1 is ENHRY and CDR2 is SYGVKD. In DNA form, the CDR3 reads TGTGCCATCAGTGAGGGGGGACAGGGGGCTTTATTAGAGCAGTACTTC. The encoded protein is CAISEGGQGALLEQYF.

CDR3 sequence reads: CASSLVGLAEYNEQFF. DNA of the CDR3: TGCGCCAGCAGCTTGGTAGGGCTAGCGGAATACAATGAGCAGTTCTTC. The genes are TRBV5-1 and TRBJ2-1; TRBD2 matches at 7 bases. Germline CDR1 reads SGHRS; CDR2 reads YFSETQ. The CDR3 loop spans 16 amino acids. Trimming took 0 bases from V and 4 from J; bases not matched to a gene: 7.

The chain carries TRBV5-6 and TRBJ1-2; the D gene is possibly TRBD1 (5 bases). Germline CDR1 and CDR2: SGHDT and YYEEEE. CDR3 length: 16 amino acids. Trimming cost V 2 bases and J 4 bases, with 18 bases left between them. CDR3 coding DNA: TGTGCCAGCAGCTTCGGGACTTCGGCAGGCGGCTATGGCTACACCTTC. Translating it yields CASSFGTSAGGYGYTF.

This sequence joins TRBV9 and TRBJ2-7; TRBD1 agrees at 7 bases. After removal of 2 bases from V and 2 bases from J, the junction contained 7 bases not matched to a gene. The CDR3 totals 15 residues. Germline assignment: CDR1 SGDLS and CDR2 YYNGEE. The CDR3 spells CASSVGRDSTYEQYF. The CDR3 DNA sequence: TGTGCCAGCAGCGTGGGCAGGGACAGTACCTACGAGCAGTACTTC.

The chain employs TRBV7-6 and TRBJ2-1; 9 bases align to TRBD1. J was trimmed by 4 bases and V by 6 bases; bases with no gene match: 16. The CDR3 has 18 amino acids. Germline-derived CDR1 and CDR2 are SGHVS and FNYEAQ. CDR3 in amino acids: CASSSRGMDRGLYNEQFF. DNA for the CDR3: TGTGCCAGCAGTTCTAGGGGCATGGACAGGGGCCTTTACAATGAGCAGTTCTTC.

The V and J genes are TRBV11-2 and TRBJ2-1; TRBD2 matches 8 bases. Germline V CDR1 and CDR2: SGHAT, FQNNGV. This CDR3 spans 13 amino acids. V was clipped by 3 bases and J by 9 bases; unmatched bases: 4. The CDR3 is CASSLGTRIEQFF. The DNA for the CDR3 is TGTGCCAGCAGCTTGGGGACTAGGATTGAGCAGTTCTTC.

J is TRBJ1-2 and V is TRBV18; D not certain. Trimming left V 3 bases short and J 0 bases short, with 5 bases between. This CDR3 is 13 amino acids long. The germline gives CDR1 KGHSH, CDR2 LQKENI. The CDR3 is CASSPRANYGYTF. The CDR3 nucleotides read TGTGCCAGCTCACCGAGAGCTAACTATGGCTACACCTTC.

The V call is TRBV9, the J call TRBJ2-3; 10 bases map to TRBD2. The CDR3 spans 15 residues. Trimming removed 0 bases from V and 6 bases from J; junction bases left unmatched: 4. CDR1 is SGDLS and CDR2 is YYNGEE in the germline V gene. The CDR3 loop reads CASSVVVAGGDTQYF. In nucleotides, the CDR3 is TGTGCCAGCAGCGTAGTGGTAGCGGGGGGTGATACGCAGTATTTT.

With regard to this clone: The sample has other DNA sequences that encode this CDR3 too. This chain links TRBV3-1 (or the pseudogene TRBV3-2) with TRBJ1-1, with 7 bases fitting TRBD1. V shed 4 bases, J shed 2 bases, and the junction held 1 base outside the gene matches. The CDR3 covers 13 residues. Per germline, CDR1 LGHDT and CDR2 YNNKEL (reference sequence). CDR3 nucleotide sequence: TGTGCCAGCAGCCCAGGGGGAAACACTGAAGCTTTCTTT. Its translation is CASSPGGNTEAFF.

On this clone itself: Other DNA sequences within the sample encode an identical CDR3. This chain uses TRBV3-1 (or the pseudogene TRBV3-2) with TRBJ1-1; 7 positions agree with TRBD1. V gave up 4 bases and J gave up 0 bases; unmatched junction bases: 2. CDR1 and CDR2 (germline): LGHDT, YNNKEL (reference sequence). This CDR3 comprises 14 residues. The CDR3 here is CASSLGQLNTEAFF. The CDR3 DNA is TGTGCCAGCAGCCTGGGACAGCTGAACACTGAAGCTTTCTTT.

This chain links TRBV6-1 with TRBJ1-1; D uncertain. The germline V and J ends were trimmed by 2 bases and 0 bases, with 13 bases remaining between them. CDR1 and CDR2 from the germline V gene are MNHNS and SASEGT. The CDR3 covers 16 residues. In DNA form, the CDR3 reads TGTGCCAGCAGTGAACCGTCGGGGTACTTGAACACTGAAGCTTTCTTT. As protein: CASSEPSGYLNTEAFF.